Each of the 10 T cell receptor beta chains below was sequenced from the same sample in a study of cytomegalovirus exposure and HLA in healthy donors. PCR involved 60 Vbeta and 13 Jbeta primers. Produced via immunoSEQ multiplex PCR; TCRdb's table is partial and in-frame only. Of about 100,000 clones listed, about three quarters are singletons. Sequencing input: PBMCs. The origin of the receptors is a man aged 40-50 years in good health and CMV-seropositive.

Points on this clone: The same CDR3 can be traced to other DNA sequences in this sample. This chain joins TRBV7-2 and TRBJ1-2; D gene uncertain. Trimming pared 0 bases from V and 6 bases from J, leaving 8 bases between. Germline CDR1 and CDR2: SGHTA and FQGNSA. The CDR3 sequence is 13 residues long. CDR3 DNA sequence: TGTGCCAGCAGCTTAGCGTTGAGGGATGGCTACACCTTC. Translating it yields CASSLALRDGYTF.

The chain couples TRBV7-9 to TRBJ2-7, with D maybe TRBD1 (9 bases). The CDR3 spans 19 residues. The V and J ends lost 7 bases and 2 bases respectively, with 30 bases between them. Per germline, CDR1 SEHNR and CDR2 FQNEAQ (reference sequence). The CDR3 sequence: CASTGGAVGQGRIPYEQYF. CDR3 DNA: TGTGCCAGCACCGGGGGGGCTGTGGGACAGGGCCGGATCCCCTACGAGCAGTACTTC.

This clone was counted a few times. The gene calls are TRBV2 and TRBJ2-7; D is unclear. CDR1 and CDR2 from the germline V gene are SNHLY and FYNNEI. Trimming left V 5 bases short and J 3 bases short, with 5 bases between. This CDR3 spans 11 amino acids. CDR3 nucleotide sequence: TGTGCCAGCAGTCTGTTCTACGAGCAGTACTTC. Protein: CASSLFYEQYF.

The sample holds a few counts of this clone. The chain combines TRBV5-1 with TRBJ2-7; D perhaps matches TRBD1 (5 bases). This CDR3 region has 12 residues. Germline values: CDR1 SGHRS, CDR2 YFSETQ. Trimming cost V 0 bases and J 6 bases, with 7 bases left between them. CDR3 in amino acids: CASSLGGPEQYF. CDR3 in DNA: TGCGCCAGCAGCTTGGGGGGCCCCGAGCAGTACTTC.

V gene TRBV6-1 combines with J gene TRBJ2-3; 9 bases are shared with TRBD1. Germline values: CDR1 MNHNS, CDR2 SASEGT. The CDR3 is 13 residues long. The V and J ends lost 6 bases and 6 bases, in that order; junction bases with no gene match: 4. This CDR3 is CASRTGGLDTQYF. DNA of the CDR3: TGTGCCAGCAGGACAGGGGGATTGGATACGCAGTATTTT.

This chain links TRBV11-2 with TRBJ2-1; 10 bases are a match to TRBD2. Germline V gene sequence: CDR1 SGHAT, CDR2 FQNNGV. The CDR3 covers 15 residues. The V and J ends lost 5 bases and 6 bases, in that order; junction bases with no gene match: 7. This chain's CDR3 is CASSPTSGRANEQFF. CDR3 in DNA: TGTGCCAGCAGCCCTACGAGCGGGAGGGCCAATGAGCAGTTCTTC.

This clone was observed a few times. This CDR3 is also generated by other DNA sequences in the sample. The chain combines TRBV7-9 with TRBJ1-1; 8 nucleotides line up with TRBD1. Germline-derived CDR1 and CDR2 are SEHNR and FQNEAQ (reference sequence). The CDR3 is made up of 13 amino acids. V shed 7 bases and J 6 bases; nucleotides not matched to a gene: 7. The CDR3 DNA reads TGTGCCAGCACCCCAGGACAGGGCCCTGAAGCTTTCTTT. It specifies CASTPGQGPEAFF. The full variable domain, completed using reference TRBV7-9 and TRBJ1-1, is DTGVSQNPRHKITKRGQNVTFRCDPISEHNRLYWYRQTLGQGPEFLTYFQNEAQLEKSRLLSDRFSAERPKGSFSTLEIQRTEQGDSAMYLCASTPGQGPEAFFGQGTRLTVV.

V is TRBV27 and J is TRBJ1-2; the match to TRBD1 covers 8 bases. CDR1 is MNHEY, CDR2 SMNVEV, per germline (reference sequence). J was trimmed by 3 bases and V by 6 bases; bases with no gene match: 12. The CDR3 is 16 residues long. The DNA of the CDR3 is TGTGCCAGCAGATTACTTCAGGGGGCGCTTGACTATGGCTACACCTTC. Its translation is CASRLLQGALDYGYTF.

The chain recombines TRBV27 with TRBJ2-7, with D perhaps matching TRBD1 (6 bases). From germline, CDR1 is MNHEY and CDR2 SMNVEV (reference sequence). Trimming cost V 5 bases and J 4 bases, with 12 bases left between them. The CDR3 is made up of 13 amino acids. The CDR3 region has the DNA TGTGCCAGCAGTACCCAAACAGGGTACGAGCAGTACTTC. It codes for CASSTQTGYEQYF.

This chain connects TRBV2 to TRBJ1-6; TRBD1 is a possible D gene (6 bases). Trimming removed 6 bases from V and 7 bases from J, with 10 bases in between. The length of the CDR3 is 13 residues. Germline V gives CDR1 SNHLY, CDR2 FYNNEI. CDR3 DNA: TGTGCCAGCAGACGGACAGAGAATTCACCCCTCCACTTT. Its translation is CASRRTENSPLHF.